Presented here are 24 T cell receptor beta chains from one specimen sequenced in a study of blood T cell repertoires in COVID-19. Produced via immunoSEQ multiplex PCR; TCRdb's table is partial and in-frame only. The profile shows some 390,000 clones, approximately 92% of them singletons. The specimen was PBMCs or T cells enriched from blood (not recorded which). The receptors originated from a man in his thirties or forties who had recovered from COVID-19.

V gene TRBV10-3 combines with J gene TRBJ2-5, with TRBD2 matching over 9 bases. V shed 9 bases, J shed 3 bases, and the junction held 2 bases outside the gene matches. The CDR3 has 12 residues. CDR1 and CDR2 (germline): ENHRY, SYGVKD. CDR3 DNA sequence: TGTGCCATAGGACTAGCGAAAGAGACCCAGTACTTC. Translated, it gives CAIGLAKETQYF.

The genes are TRBV19 and TRBJ1-1, with TRBD1 as a possible D gene (5 bases). The CDR3 sequence is 13 residues long. The germline V gene encodes CDR1 LNHDA and CDR2 SQIVND (reference sequence). The ends were cut back, 6 bases at V and 1 base at J, with 9 bases in the middle. The CDR3 here is CASRTTANTEAFF. The DNA for the CDR3 is TGTGCCAGTAGGACGACAGCGAACACTGAAGCTTTCTTT.

V and J are TRBV5-5 and TRBJ2-7; TRBD1 is a possible D gene (6 bases). The CDR3 spans 16 residues. The germline gives CDR1 SGHKS, CDR2 YYEKEE (reference sequence). V dropped 4 bases and J dropped 2 bases, with 19 bases sitting between them. The CDR3 nucleotides read TGTGCCAGCAGCGGAGGTTCTGCAGGGGATCCCTACGAGCAGTACTTC. Protein product: CASSGGSAGDPYEQYF.

The J gene is TRBJ2-5, the V gene TRBV3-1 (or the pseudogene TRBV3-2), with a tentative D call TRBD2 (5 bases). V gave up 0 bases and J gave up 8 bases, with 10 bases separating them. In germline, CDR1 is LGHDT, CDR2 YNNKEL (reference sequence). This CDR3 contains 13 residues. This CDR3 reads CASSQDFRGTQYF. The CDR3 DNA sequence: TGTGCCAGCAGCCAAGATTTTCGGGGAACCCAGTACTTC.

In this sample, this clone turned up once. The rearrangement joins TRBV5-1 to TRBJ1-6; D is uncertain. V shed 1 base and J shed 9 bases, with 11 bases lying between them. Per germline, CDR1 SGHRS and CDR2 YFSETQ. The CDR3 totals 14 residues. The CDR3 nucleotides read TGCGCCAGCAGCTTGAGCGGTATGGGTTCACCCCTCCACTTT. This sequence encodes CASSLSGMGSPLHF.

The J gene is TRBJ2-3, the V gene TRBV7-9; a weak D match, TRBD2 (6 bases). V was trimmed by 8 bases and J by 2 bases, leaving 23 bases between them. In germline, CDR1 is SEHNR, CDR2 FQNEAQ (reference sequence). The CDR3 has 17 residues. CDR3 DNA sequence: TGTGCCAGCGAGCGGGCCCCTGGGACGGGTTACACAGATACGCAGTATTTT. It specifies CASERAPGTGYTDTQYF.

This chain links TRBV7-9 with TRBJ2-3; D remains ambiguous. V was shortened by 1 base and J by 2 bases, with 7 bases between the two germline ends. This CDR3 is 14 amino acids long. Germline lookup yields CDR1 SEHNR and CDR2 FQNEAQ (reference sequence). DNA of the CDR3: TGTGCCAGCAGCTTAGGTCGGTCCACAGATACGCAGTATTTT. Amino acids: CASSLGRSTDTQYF.

The chain joins TRBV10-3 to TRBJ2-1; possible D gene TRBD1, 6 bases. CDR3 length: 17 amino acids. V lost 4 bases and J lost 0, with 16 bases in between. Germline assignment: CDR1 ENHRY and CDR2 SYGVKD. The CDR3 reads CAISGAVEGGSYNEQFF. CDR3 sequence (DNA): TGTGCCATCAGTGGGGCCGTGGAAGGGGGCTCCTACAATGAGCAGTTCTTC.

In this sample, this clone turned up once. The chain links TRBV9 to TRBJ2-7; tentative D call: TRBD2 (6 bases). Germline CDR1 reads SGDLS; CDR2 reads YYNGEE. The CDR3 runs 14 residues. V lost 3 bases and J 0 bases, leaving 10 bases between the germline ends. The CDR3 region has the DNA TGTGCCAGCAGCGAGGACGGGAGCTCCTACGAGCAGTACTTC. This gives the protein CASSEDGSSYEQYF.

This clone has a handful of counts. The chain carries TRBV2 and TRBJ1-4; 7 nucleotides agree with TRBD1. Germline V CDR1 and CDR2: SNHLY, FYNNEI. The length of the CDR3 is 15 residues. V gave up 2 bases and J gave up 7 bases; unmatched junction bases: 7. CDR3 sequence (DNA): TGTGCCAGCAGTGAAAGGTCTGCAGGGGGTGAAAAACTGTTTTTT. It specifies CASSERSAGGEKLFF.

This clone came up once. The chain couples TRBV19 to TRBJ2-2; 14 bases align to TRBD2. After removal of 3 bases from V and 6 bases from J, the junction contained 21 bases not matched to a gene. The CDR3 is made up of 22 amino acids. Germline assignment: CDR1 LNHDA and CDR2 SQIVND (reference sequence). The CDR3 loop is CASSMGLAGVIEHRGRPGELFF. The CDR3 bases are TGTGCCAGTAGTATGGGACTAGCGGGAGTAATCGAACACCGGGGGAGGCCCGGGGAGCTGTTTTTT.

The J gene is TRBJ1-5, the V gene TRBV12-3 or TRBV12-4; no clear D gene. V gave up 3 bases and J gave up 3 bases, with 3 bases separating them. The CDR3 has 12 amino acids. The CDR3 coding sequence is TGTGCCAGCAGTTTCTTCAATCAGCCCCAGCATTTT. This encodes CASSFFNQPQHF.

CDR3 amino acids: CASSLANLAGSTDTQYF. The CDR3 nucleotides are TGTGCCAGCAGCTTGGCCAATCTAGCGGGAAGCACAGATACGCAGTATTTT. The chain is built from TRBV13 and TRBJ2-3; 9 bases map to TRBD2. The CDR3 is 17 residues long. J lost 0 bases, V lost 3 bases, and 7 bases had no gene match. The germline V gene encodes CDR1 PRHDT and CDR2 FYEKMQ (reference sequence).

This clone was recorded a few times. The V call is TRBV5-1, the J call TRBJ1-6, with 8 bases matching TRBD1. Germline values: CDR1 SGHRS, CDR2 YFSETQ. This CDR3 contains 14 residues. V shed 4 bases, J shed 10 bases, and the junction held 7 bases outside the gene matches. CDR3 sequence (DNA): TGCGCCAGCAGCCGAGGACAGGGTAGCTCACCCCTCCACTTT. This codes for CASSRGQGSSPLHF. The full variable domain, its missing parts supplied by reference TRBV5-1 and TRBJ1-6, is KAGVTQTPRYLIKTRGQQVTLSCSPISGHRSVSWYQQTPGQGLQFLFEYFSETQRNKGNFPGRFSGRQFSNSRSEMNVSTLELGDSALYLCASSRGQGSSPLHFGNGTRLTVT.

This clone has a single count. At the DNA level, this CDR3 is encoded by other sequences in the same sample as well. The chain employs TRBV28 and TRBJ1-2, with 8 nucleotides matching TRBD1. The V segment lost 4 bases and the J segment 2 bases; nucleotides outside the gene matches: 0. Looked up from germline, CDR1 is MDHEN and CDR2 is SYDVKM. The CDR3 totals 13 residues. CDR3 region: CASSSGGNYGYTF. DNA of the CDR3: TGTGCCAGCAGTTCAGGGGGCAACTATGGCTACACCTTC.

The chain is built from TRBV7-9 and TRBJ2-1; 9 bases line up with TRBD1. Germline-derived CDR1 and CDR2 are SEHNR and FQNEAQ (reference sequence). CDR3 size: 15 residues. V lost 6 bases to trimming and J lost 5 bases; unmatched junction nucleotides: 8. In nucleotides, the CDR3 is TGTGCCAGCAGTTATCCGGGACAGGGTAACAATGAGCAGTTCTTC. Residues: CASSYPGQGNNEQFF.

The chain joins TRBV3-1 (or the pseudogene TRBV3-2) to TRBJ1-1; a possible D gene is TRBD1 (6 bases). This CDR3 region has 17 residues. Trimming shortened V by 2 bases and J by 0 bases, and 16 bases separated the two germline ends. The germline V gene has CDR1 LGHDT and CDR2 YNNKEL (reference sequence). Here the CDR3 reads CASSQSQGSYMNTEAFF. The CDR3 region has the DNA TGTGCCAGCAGCCAAAGTCAGGGGTCTTACATGAACACTGAAGCTTTCTTT.

This clone was observed a single time. This chain joins TRBV7-6 and TRBJ2-1; TRBD2 matches 9 bases. CDR1 and CDR2 (germline): SGHVS, FNYEAQ. The V segment lost 4 bases and the J segment 7 bases; nucleotides outside the gene matches: 8. The CDR3 extends over 15 amino acids. In DNA, the CDR3 is TGTGCCAGCAGCTCTGCGGGAGGGCCAGGGAATGAGCAGTTCTTC. This gives the protein CASSSAGGPGNEQFF. Based on the CDR3 plus reference TRBV7-6 and TRBJ2-1, the full variable domain is GAGVSQSPRYKVTKRGQDVALRCDPISGHVSLYWYRQALGQGPEFLTYFNYEAQQDKSGLPNDRFSAERPEGSISTLTIQRTEQRDSAMYRCASSSAGGPGNEQFFGPGTRLTVL.

This chain connects TRBV30 to TRBJ2-1; 9 bases are a match to TRBD2. Trimming removed 4 bases from V and 6 bases from J; junction bases left unmatched: 10. This CDR3 is 15 amino acids long. Germline values: CDR1 GTSNPN, CDR2 SVGIG (reference sequence). The CDR3 DNA reads as TGTGCCTGGACCCGGGGACTAGCACCCGCCAATGAGCAGTTCTTC. Protein sequence: CAWTRGLAPANEQFF.

V is TRBV6-5 and J is TRBJ2-7; 7 bases are a match to TRBD2. The CDR3 has 16 residues. CDR1 MNHEY and CDR2 SVGAGI come from the germline V gene. V trimming: 3 bases; J trimming: 3 bases; junction bases outside the gene matches: 11. The DNA of the CDR3 is TGTGCCAGCAGTTATCGAGGGAAGCGGGGTCACTACGAGCAGTACTTC. Translation gives CASSYRGKRGHYEQYF.

The rearrangement uses TRBV29-1 and TRBJ1-1, with D maybe TRBD1 (5 bases). Trimming left V 4 bases short and J 7 bases short, with 10 bases between. Germline V lookup: CDR1 SQVTM, CDR2 ANQGSEA. The CDR3 contains 11 residues. Written as DNA, the CDR3 is TGCAGCGTTGTTTTGACAGTTGAAGCTTTCTTT. Its protein is CSVVLTVEAFF.

The chain combines TRBV28 with TRBJ1-1; 11 nucleotides match TRBD1. Germline V gene sequence: CDR1 MDHEN, CDR2 SYDVKM. The trim removed 2 bases at V and 11 bases at J, leaving 10 bases unmatched. This CDR3 region has 15 residues. In nucleotides, the CDR3 is TGTGCCAGCAGTTTACCGGACAGGGGGCGACGCCAGGCTTTCTTT. Residues: CASSLPDRGRRQAFF. Using reference TRBV28 and TRBJ1-1 for the parts outside the CDR3, the full variable domain is DVKVTQSSRYLVKRTGEKVFLECVQDMDHENMFWYRQDPGLGLRLIYFSYDVKMKEKGDIPEGYSVSREKKERFSLILESASTNQTSMYLCASSLPDRGRRQAFFGQGTRLTVV.

The J gene is TRBJ2-4, the V gene TRBV2; TRBD2 matches 11 bases. The V segment lost 7 bases and the J segment 15 bases; nucleotides outside the gene matches: 11. Germline V gene data show CDR1 as SNHLY and CDR2 as FYNNEI. The CDR3 contains 13 residues. CDR3 loop: CASTEGTSGVSYF. In DNA, the CDR3 is TGTGCCAGCACCGAGGGGACTAGCGGCGTTTCGTACTTC. The complete variable domain, with remaining parts taken from reference TRBV2 and TRBJ2-4, reads EPEVTQTPSHQVTQMGQEVILRCVPISNHLYFYWYRQILGQKVEFLVSFYNNEISEKSEIFDDQFSVERPDGSNFTLKIRSTKLEDSAMYFCASTEGTSGVSYFGAGTRLSVL.

This sequence joins TRBV28 and TRBJ1-2; D gene ambiguous. Germline V gene lookup returns CDR1 MDHEN and CDR2 SYDVKM. V lost 2 bases, J lost 5 bases, and 12 bases lay in between. This CDR3 contains 14 residues. The chain's CDR3 is CASSLPGRKYGYTF. In nucleotides, the CDR3 is TGTGCCAGCAGTTTACCCGGGAGAAAGTATGGCTACACCTTC.